The 10 T cell receptor beta chains in this list originate from one sample, sequenced in a study of early T cells in non-severe SARS-CoV-2 infection. TCRdb ran MiXCR on the 5' RACE reads and lists one entry per CDR3 protein. There are around 80,000 distinct CDR3 sequences in the sample; roughly a tenth occur only once, and 6.5% to 9% lies in the top ten. The sequences come from whole blood, collected at baseline. All receptors derive from an adult who was a healthcare worker with PCR-confirmed SARS-CoV-2 infection or an uninfected control (not recorded which).

This clonotype occurred a few times. The chain carries TRBV7-2 and TRBJ2-7; 12 nucleotides line up with TRBD1. Germline CDR1 is SGHTA and CDR2 is FQGNSA. CDR3 length: 15 amino acids. Unmatched junction bases numbered 7, after V lost 4 bases and J lost 6 bases. Here the CDR3 reads CASSSSGTGGIEQYF. CDR3 nucleotides: TGTGCCAGCAGCTCATCCGGGACAGGGGGCATCGAGCAGTACTTC. Drawing the rest from reference TRBV7-2 and TRBJ2-7, the complete variable domain is GAGVSQSPSNKVTEKGKDVELRCDPISGHTALYWYRQSLGQGLEFLIYFQGNSAPDKSGLPSDRFSAERTGGSVSTLTIQRTQQEDSAVYLCASSSSGTGGIEQYFGPGTRLTVT.

In this sample, this clonotype turned up many times. The rearrangement uses TRBV20-1 and TRBJ1-4; the match to TRBD1 covers 7 bases. The CDR3 runs to 15 residues. CDR1 is DFQATT and CDR2 is SNEGSKA in the germline V gene (reference sequence). The V segment lost 1 base and the J segment 8 bases; nucleotides outside the gene matches: 10. In nucleotides, the CDR3 is TGCAGTGCTAGAGTAAGAGACAGGGCGTCCGAAAAACTGTTTTTT. Translating it yields CSARVRDRASEKLFF.

This chain joins TRBV20-1 and TRBJ2-3, with D perhaps TRBD2 (5 bases). CDR1 is DFQATT and CDR2 is SNEGSKA in the germline V gene (reference sequence). The CDR3 runs 15 residues. V lost 2 bases, J lost 8 bases, and 20 bases lay in between. CDR3 sequence reads: CSARKRWSPPGTQYF. The CDR3 bases are TGCAGTGCTAGAAAGCGGTGGTCGCCGCCCGGTACGCAGTATTTT.

In this sample, this clonotype turned up many times. V usage is TRBV7-3 and J usage is TRBJ1-4; a weak D match, TRBD1 (6 bases). This CDR3 comprises 15 residues. V lost 5 bases, J lost 3 bases, and 13 bases lay in between. Germline V gene lookup returns CDR1 SGHTA and CDR2 FQGTGA. In nucleotides, the CDR3 is TGTGCCAGCAGCCCCCAGACAGGCCCTAATGAAAAACTGTTTTTT. This gives the protein CASSPQTGPNEKLFF.

This clonotype was found a few times. V and J are TRBV7-9 and TRBJ2-1; D is perhaps TRBD1 or TRBD2 (5 bases each). This CDR3 spans 11 amino acids. Germline CDR1 is SEHNR and CDR2 is FQNEAQ (reference sequence). V shed 8 bases and J shed 11 bases, with 13 bases lying between them. CDR3 in DNA: TGTGCCAGCGATCTGGGACGACAGCAGTTCTTC. It yields the protein CASDLGRQQFF.

This clonotype was seen a few times. CDR3 nucleotides: TGTGCCAGCAGTTTATTGGGGAGAAGCACAGATACGCAGTATTTT. Protein: CASSLLGRSTDTQYF. The chain has TRBV27 and TRBJ2-3, with D possibly matching TRBD2 (5 bases). V was trimmed by 1 base and J by 0 bases, leaving 8 bases between them. The CDR3 is 15 residues long. Germline V gene data show CDR1 as MNHEY and CDR2 as SMNVEV (reference sequence).

At least ten counts were recorded for this clonotype. The chain employs TRBV5-1 and TRBJ1-4; perhaps TRBD1 as D (5 bases). V lost 2 bases and J 8 bases, leaving 19 bases between the germline ends. The germline gives CDR1 SGHRS, CDR2 YFSETQ. This CDR3 comprises 16 residues. CDR3 nucleotides: TGCGCCAGCAGCTTTCGGACTCGAGGGGATGGGGAAAAACTGTTTTTT. It codes for CASSFRTRGDGEKLFF.

The chain uses TRBV6-1 and TRBJ2-3; tentatively, D is TRBD1 or TRBD2 (6 bases each). The CDR3 contains 16 residues. Deletions cut 3 bases from V and 5 bases from J, with 18 bases between. CDR1 is MNHNS and CDR2 is SASEGT in the germline V gene. CDR3 nucleotide sequence: TGTGCCAGCAGTGACAGGGGTACGTGGAGGGGAGATACGCAGTATTTT. This gives the protein CASSDRGTWRGDTQYF.

The V gene is TRBV5-4, the J gene TRBJ1-2; D may be TRBD1 (5 bases). This CDR3 is 13 amino acids long. CDR1 SGHNT and CDR2 YYREEE come from the germline V gene (reference sequence). Trimming cost V 4 bases and J 2 bases, with 9 bases left between them. The CDR3 spells CASSPNRNYGYTF. The CDR3 DNA is TGTGCCAGCAGCCCGAACAGGAACTATGGCTACACCTTC.

This clonotype was seen repeatedly, ten times or more. The chain combines TRBV4-2 with TRBJ2-1; 12 nucleotides match TRBD2. CDR3 length: 18 residues. Germline V gives CDR1 LGHNA, CDR2 YNFKEQ. Losses at the gene ends were 3 bases for V and 4 bases for J; bases not matched to a gene: 10. CDR3 DNA sequence: TGTGCCAGCAGCCAGGTTCCCCGCCTAGCGGGAGGGTACAATGAGCAGTTCTTC. Translating it yields CASSQVPRLAGGYNEQFF.